This TCR beta chain comes out of a study of patients and donors after allogeneic stem cell transplantation. TCRdb re-derived calls from the RT-PCR reads in MiXCR, one entry per CDR3 protein. The sample consists of hundreds of thousands of distinct CDR3 sequences, about 37% of them appearing once. The germline V gene encodes CDR1 LGHDT and CDR2 YNNKEL (reference sequence). The V and J ends lost 1 base and 3 bases, in that order; junction bases with no gene match: 2. This CDR3 contains 14 residues. The rearrangement uses TRBV3-1 and TRBJ2-5, with 7 positions matching TRBD2. The sequenced sample consisted of blood, either unsorted or a sorted T cell fraction (not recorded which). The TCR comes from a human donor who was either an allogeneic HSCT recipient or a stem cell or donor lymphocyte infusion donor (not recorded which). It is not recorded whose cells these are; they may come from a transplant donor. The CDR3: CASSQVGREETQYF. The CDR3, as DNA: TGTGCCAGCAGCCAAGTGGGGAGGGAAGAGACCCAGTACTTC.